This T cell receptor beta chain was recorded in a study of T-cell reconstitution after alpha-beta-depleted transplantation in children (dated by TCRdb to about 2016). About the study as a whole: The study quantitatively tracked T-cell immune reconstitution after TCRalphabeta/CD19-depleted allogeneic hematopoietic cell transplantation in children using TCR repertoire profiling. General study outcomes and caveats: The apparently early alphabetaT-cell count recovery about two months after transplant was reportedly dependent on only several hundred rapidly expanded clones derived from non-depleted graft cells. Over the following months the frequencies of hyperexpanded clones went down, and after one year T-cell counts and TCRbeta diversity were mostly credited to newly produced T cells. In some patients, high TCRbeta diversity at day 60 was attributed to recipient T cells and intrathymic progenitors that had survived conditioning.

Libraries were constructed by PCR. The run used an Illumina HiSeq 2500. To normalize quantification of the TCRbeta repertoire, the TCR libraries were built with molecular barcoding that relied on unique molecular identifiers. The public reads were quality trimmed at Q25 with fastp and then assembled into clones with MiXCR by TCRdb, keeping productive beta chains. Each entry is one CDR3 protein sequence, shown with its most common DNA and genes. The sample table contains about 870,000 distinct CDR3 sequences; only one count was recorded for around 15% of them. Together, the top ten hold roughly 5% of the sample. The sample's treatment or condition label, in plain terms: allogeneic hematopoietic cell transplantation with graft depleted of TCRalphabeta T cells and CD19 B cells. The transplant recipients were children given TCRalphabeta/CD19-depleted allogeneic hematopoietic cell grafts. This clonotype appeared many times. No antigen is known for it. Within one base of it there is no much larger clone, and no base qualities were kept.

The germline V gene (reference sequence) supplies CDR1 MNHEY and CDR2 SMNVEV. The CDR3 numbers 16 residues from cysteine through phenylalanine. Only the CDR3 region is kept as DNA, spanning 48 bases read in frame from base 1. Trimming removed 3 bases from V and 2 bases from J; the gene matches leave 8 bases unexplained. This sequence originates from a male patient under 18 who had a stem cell transplant for acute lymphoblastic leukemia, so the T cells may come from the graft donor. The V gene is TRBV27 and the J gene is TRBJ2-3; 7 of the junction bases match TRBD2. This specimen was PBMCs, mostly from graft donor cells, taken 360 days after TCRalphabeta/CD19-depleted stem cell transplant. The CDR3 protein is CASSLGAGLNTDTQYF. The DNA is as follows: TGTGCCAGCAGTTTGGGAGCGGGATTGAACACAGATACGCAGTATTTT.